This T cell receptor (beta chain) emerged from a study of Graves' ophthalmopathy and Graves' hyperthyroidism. The CDR3 covers 13 residues. Germline V gene sequence: CDR1 DFQATT, CDR2 SNEGSKA (reference sequence). V dropped 6 bases and J dropped 4 bases, with 15 bases sitting between them. Researchers took RNA transcripts and amplified TCR beta CDR3 regions from them. Scientists carried out first-round RT-PCR using HTBI primers and then a second-round multiplex PCR. TCRdb re-derived calls from the multiplex PCR reads in MiXCR, one entry per CDR3 protein. The data hold some 1.1 million distinct CDR3 sequences, with about 36% observed a single time. There are many counts of this clonotype. Exclusion criteria comprised other autoimmune diseases, uncontrolled infections, pregnancy or lactation in patients.

Sequenced input: peripheral blood or thyroid tissue (not recorded which). The rearrangement uses TRBV20-1 and TRBJ2-5; D unclear. This receptor was obtained from an adult man with Graves' hyperthyroidism. The DNA of the CDR3 is TGCAGTGCCCGGCACGGGTCGGGAGAGACCCAGTACTTC. This codes for CSARHGSGETQYF.